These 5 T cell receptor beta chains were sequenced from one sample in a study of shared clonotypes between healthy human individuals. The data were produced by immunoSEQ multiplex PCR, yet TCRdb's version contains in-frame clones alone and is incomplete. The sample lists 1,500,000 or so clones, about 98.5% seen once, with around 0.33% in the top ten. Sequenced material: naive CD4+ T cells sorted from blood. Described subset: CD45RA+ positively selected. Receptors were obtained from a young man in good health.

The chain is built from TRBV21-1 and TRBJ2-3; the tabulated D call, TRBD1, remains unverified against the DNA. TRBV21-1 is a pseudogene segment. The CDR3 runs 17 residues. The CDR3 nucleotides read TGTGCCAGCAGCAAAGACTCAGGGCGGTATTTAACAGATACGCAGTATTTT. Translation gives CASSKDSGRYLTDTQYF.

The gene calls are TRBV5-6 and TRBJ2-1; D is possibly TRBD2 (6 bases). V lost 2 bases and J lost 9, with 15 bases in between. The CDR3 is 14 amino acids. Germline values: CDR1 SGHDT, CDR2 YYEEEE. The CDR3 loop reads CASSFDREYGEQFF. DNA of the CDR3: TGTGCCAGCAGCTTCGATCGGGAGTATGGTGAGCAGTTCTTC.

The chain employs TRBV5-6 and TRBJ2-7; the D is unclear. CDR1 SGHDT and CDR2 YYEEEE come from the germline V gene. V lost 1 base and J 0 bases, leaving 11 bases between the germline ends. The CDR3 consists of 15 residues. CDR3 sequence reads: CASSLKGAHSYEQYF. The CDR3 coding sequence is TGTGCCAGCAGCTTGAAAGGCGCTCACTCCTACGAGCAGTACTTC.

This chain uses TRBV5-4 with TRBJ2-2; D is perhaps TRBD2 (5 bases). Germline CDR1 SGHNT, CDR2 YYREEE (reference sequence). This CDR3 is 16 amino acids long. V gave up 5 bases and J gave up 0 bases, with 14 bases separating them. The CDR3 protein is CASSPTGGSNTGELFF. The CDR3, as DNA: TGTGCCAGCAGTCCGACCGGCGGGTCGAACACCGGGGAGCTGTTTTTT.

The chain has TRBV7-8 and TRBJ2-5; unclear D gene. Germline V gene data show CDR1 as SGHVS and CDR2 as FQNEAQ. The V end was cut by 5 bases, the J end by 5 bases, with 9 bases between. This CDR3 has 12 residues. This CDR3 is CASSRFSETQYF. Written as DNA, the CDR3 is TGTGCCAGCAGCCGCTTTTCGGAGACCCAGTACTTC.